This T cell receptor (beta chain) was recovered during a study of type 1 regulatory T cells. Study information: An in vitro protocol generated T-allo10, a Tr1-enriched, alloantigen-specific CD4 T cell product.

TCRdb reprocessed the reads with MiXCR, giving one entry per CDR3 protein. The repertoire includes 75,000 to 100,000 distinct CDR3 sequences, around a third of them detected once, and 2% to 2.5% sits in the top ten. Germline CDR1 is SGHNT and CDR2 is YYREEE (reference sequence). Losses at the gene ends were 2 bases for V and 2 bases for J; bases not matched to a gene: 2. The CDR3 has 15 residues. This clonotype appeared a few times. The clonotype comes from a human donor in good health. The genes are TRBV5-4 and TRBJ2-2, with TRBD1 matching 8 bases. The sample comprised CD4+ T cells, either the whole sample or a sorted fraction (not recorded which). CDR3 loop: CASSLGQGNTGELFF. CDR3 nucleotides: TGTGCCAGCAGCTTAGGACAGGGTAACACCGGGGAGCTGTTTTTT.